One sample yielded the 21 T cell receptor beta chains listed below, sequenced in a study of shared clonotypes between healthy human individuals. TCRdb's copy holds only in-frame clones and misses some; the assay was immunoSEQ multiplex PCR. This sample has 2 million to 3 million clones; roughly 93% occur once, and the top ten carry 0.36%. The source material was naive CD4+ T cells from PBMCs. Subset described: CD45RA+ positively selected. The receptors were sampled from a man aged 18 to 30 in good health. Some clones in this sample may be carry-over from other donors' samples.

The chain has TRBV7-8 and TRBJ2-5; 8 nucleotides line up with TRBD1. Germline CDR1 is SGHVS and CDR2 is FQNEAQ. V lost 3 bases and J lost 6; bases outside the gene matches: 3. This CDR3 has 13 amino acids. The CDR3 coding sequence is TGTGCCAGCAGCTTCCCAGGGGGCAAGACCCAGTACTTC. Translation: CASSFPGGKTQYF. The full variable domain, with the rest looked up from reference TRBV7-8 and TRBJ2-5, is GAGVSQSPRYKVAKRGQDVALRCDPISGHVSLFWYQQALGQGPEFLTYFQNEAQLDKSGLPSDRFFAERPEGSVSTLKIQRTQQEDSAVYLCASSFPGGKTQYFGPGTRLLVL.

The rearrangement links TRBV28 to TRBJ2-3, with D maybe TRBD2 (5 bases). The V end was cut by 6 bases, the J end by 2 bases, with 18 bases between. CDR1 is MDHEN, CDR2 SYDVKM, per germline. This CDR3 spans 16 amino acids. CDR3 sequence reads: CASSSMRRGYTDTQYF. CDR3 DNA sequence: TGTGCCAGCAGCTCCATGAGGAGAGGGTACACAGATACGCAGTATTTT.

The chain's CDR3 is CSVRQVANEKLFF. DNA of the CDR3: TGCAGCGTCCGACAGGTGGCAAATGAAAAACTGTTTTTT. V gene TRBV29-1 combines with J gene TRBJ1-4; tentatively, D is TRBD1 (6 bases). V dropped 6 bases and J dropped 5 bases, with 13 bases sitting between them. The CDR3 length is 13 residues. Looked up from germline, CDR1 is SQVTM and CDR2 is ANQGSEA. The full variable domain, completed using reference TRBV29-1 and TRBJ1-4, is SAVISQKPSRDICQRGTSLTIQCQVDSQVTMMFWYRQQPGQSLTLIATANQGSEATYESGFVIDKFPISRPNLTFSTLTVSNMSPEDSSIYLCSVRQVANEKLFFGSGTQLSVL.

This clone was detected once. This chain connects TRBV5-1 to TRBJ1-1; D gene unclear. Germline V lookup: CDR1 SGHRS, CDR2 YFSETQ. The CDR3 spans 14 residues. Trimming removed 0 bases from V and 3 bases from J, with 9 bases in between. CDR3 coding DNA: TGCGCCAGCAGCTTGGGTGGGGTGGACACTGAAGCTTTCTTT. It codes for CASSLGGVDTEAFF.

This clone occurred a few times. In DNA, the CDR3 is TGTGCCAGCAGCTTAGGTGGGCGGAGTAATGAAAAACTGTTTTTT. This gives the protein CASSLGGRSNEKLFF. The chain uses TRBV7-9 and TRBJ1-4; D call uncertain. The germline V and J ends were trimmed by 1 base and 4 bases, with 10 bases remaining between them. The CDR3 loop spans 15 amino acids. The germline V gene has CDR1 SEHNR and CDR2 FQNEAQ (reference sequence).

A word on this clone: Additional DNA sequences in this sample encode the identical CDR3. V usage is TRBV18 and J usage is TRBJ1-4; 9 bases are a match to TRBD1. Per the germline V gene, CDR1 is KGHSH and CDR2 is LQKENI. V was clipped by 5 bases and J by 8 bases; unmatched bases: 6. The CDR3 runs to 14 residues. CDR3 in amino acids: CASSSGQGGEKLFF. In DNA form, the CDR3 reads TGTGCCAGCTCATCGGGACAGGGTGGCGAAAAACTGTTTTTT.

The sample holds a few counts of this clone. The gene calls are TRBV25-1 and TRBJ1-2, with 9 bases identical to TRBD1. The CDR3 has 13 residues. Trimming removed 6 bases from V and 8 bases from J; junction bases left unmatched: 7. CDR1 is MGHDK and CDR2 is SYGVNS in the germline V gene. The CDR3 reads CASSEQGAAGYTF. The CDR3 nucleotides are TGTGCCAGCAGCGAACAGGGGGCAGCGGGCTACACCTTC.

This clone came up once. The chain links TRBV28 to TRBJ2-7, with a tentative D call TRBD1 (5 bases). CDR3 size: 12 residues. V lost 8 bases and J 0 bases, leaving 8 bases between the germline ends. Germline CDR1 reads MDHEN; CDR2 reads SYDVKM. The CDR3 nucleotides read TGTGCCAGCGAAGACAGCTCCTACGAGCAGTACTTC. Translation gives CASEDSSYEQYF.

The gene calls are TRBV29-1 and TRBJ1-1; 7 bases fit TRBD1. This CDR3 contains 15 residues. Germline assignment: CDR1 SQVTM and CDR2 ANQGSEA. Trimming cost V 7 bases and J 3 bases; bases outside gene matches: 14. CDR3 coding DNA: TGCAGCGGGGGGAAGGGAATCGGGACAGACACTGAAGCTTTCTTT. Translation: CSGGKGIGTDTEAFF.

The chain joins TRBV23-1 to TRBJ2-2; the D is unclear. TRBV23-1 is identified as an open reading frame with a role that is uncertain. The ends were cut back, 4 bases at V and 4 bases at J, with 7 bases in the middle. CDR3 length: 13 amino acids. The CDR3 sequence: CASSPGGTGELFF. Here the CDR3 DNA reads TGCGCCAGCAGTCCCGGCGGCACCGGGGAGCTGTTTTTT.

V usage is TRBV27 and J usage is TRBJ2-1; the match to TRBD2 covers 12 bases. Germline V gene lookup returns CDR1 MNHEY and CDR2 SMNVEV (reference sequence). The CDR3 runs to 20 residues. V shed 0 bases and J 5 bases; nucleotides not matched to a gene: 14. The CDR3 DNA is TGTGCCAGCAGTTTATCGAGACTAGCGGGGGCCTTCCGCGTGGACAATGAGCAGTTCTTC. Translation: CASSLSRLAGAFRVDNEQFF.

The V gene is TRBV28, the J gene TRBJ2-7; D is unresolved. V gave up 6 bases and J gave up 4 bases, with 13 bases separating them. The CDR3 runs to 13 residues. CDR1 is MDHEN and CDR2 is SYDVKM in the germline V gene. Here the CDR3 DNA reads TGTGCCAGCAGCCCGGTTTGGGGTTACGAGCAGTACTTC. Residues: CASSPVWGYEQYF. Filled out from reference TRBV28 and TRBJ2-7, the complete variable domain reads DVKVTQSSRYLVKRTGEKVFLECVQDMDHENMFWYRQDPGLGLRLIYFSYDVKMKEKGDIPEGYSVSREKKERFSLILESASTNQTSMYLCASSPVWGYEQYFGPGTRLTVT.

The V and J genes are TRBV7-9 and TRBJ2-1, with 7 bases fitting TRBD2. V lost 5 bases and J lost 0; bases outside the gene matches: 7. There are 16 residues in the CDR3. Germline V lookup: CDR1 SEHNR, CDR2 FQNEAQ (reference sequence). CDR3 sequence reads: CASSTRSGTSYNEQFF. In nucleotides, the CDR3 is TGTGCCAGCAGCACAAGGAGCGGGACCTCCTACAATGAGCAGTTCTTC.

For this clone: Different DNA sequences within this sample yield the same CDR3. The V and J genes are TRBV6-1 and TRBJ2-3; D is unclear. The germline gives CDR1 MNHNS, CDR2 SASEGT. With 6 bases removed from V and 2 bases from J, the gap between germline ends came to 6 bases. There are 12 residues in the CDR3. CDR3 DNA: TGTGCCAGCAGGGAGAACACAGATACGCAGTATTTT. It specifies CASRENTDTQYF.

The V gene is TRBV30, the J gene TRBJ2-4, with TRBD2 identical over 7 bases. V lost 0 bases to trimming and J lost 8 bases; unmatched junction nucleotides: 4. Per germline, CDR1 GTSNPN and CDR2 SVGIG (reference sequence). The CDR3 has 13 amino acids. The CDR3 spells CAWSVGGVDIQYF. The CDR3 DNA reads TGTGCCTGGAGTGTTGGGGGGGTGGACATTCAGTACTTC.

As DNA, the CDR3 is TGTGCCAGCAGCACCGCAGATACGCAGTATTTT. The encoded protein is CASSTADTQYF. This chain uses TRBV7-9 with TRBJ2-3; D gene uncertain. The germline gives CDR1 SEHNR, CDR2 FQNEAQ (reference sequence). This CDR3 has 11 amino acids. The V end lost 5 bases, the J end lost 4 bases, and 4 bases lay between the germline ends.

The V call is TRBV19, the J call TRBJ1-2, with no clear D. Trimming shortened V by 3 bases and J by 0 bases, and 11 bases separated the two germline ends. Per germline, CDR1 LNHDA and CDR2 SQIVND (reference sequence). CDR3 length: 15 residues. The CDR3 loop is CASSMFTATNYGYTF. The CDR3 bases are TGTGCCAGTAGTATGTTCACAGCTACTAACTATGGCTACACCTTC.

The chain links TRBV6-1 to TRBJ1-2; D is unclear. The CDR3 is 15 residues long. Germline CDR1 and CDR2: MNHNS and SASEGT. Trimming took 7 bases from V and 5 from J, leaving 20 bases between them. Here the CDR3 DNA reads TGTGCCAGCATCCGGCGGATGGGCTCGGTTTATGGCTACACCTTC. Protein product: CASIRRMGSVYGYTF.

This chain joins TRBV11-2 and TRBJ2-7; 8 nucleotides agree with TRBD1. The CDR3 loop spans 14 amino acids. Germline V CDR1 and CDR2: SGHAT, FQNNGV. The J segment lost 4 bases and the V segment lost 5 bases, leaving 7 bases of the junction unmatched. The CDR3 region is CASSHRQGQYEQYF. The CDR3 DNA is TGTGCCAGCAGCCACAGACAGGGGCAGTACGAGCAGTACTTC. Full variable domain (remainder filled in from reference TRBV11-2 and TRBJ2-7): EAGVAQSPRYKIIEKRQSVAFWCNPISGHATLYWYQQILGQGPKLLIQFQNNGVVDDSQLPKDRFSAERLKGVDSTLKIQPAKLEDSAVYLCASSHRQGQYEQYFGPGTRLTVT.

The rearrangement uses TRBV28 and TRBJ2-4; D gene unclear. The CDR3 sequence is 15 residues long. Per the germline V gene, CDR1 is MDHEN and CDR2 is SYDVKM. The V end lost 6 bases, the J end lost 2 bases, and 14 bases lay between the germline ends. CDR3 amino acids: CASSAHGSSKNIQYF. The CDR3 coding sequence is TGTGCCAGCAGCGCACACGGGTCGTCCAAAAACATTCAGTACTTC.

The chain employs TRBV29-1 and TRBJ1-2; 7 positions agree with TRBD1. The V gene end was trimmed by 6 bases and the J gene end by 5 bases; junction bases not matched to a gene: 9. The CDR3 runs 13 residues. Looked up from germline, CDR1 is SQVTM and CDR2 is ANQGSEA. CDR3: CSVAGGTGYGYTF. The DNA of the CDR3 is TGCAGCGTCGCAGGGGGGACCGGGTATGGCTACACCTTC.